Described below is a single T cell receptor beta chain sequence and its context. What it recognizes is unknown. These data originate in a study of T cells after yellow fever vaccination. In the study overall: Fractions of limited cellularity were prepared by means of SMART-Seq v4 Ultra Low Input.

TCRdb called the 5' RACE reads again in MiXCR, with one record for every CDR3 protein. In the table there are 150,000 to 200,000 distinct CDR3 sequences, around 9% of which are singletons. V shed 6 bases and J shed 9 bases, with 15 bases lying between them. The germline V gene encodes CDR1 ENHRY and CDR2 SYGVKD. The CDR3 sequence is 14 residues long. General study points: Clones from primary vaccination mostly reappeared after the booster (around 96% CD4, under 90% CD8).

The origin of this receptor is a man in his late teens or twenties who received the YFV17D yellow fever vaccine. Specimen: CD8+ T cells sorted from PBMCs, collected 45 days after the yellow fever booster vaccination. V and J are TRBV10-3 and TRBJ1-6; a possible D gene is TRBD1 (5 bases). The CDR3 protein is CAISFDRDGSPLHF. For the CDR3, the DNA is TGTGCCATCAGCTTCGACAGAGACGGTTCACCCCTCCACTTT.